This section outlines one T cell receptor beta chain sequence together with its context. Its target is unknown. A much larger clone sits a single nucleotide away, making a read error possible. The sample is drawn from a study of CD8+CD57+ T cells in acquired aplastic anemia. Whole-study results and caveats: There were approximately 27 CD8+ CDR3 sequences that occurred in both patients and controls.

Genomic DNA templated the TCR beta VDJ and CDR3 profiling. One entry per CDR3 protein, called by TCRdb with MiXCR from the reads. The sample yields roughly 240,000 distinct CDR3 sequences, around 45% seen once. The CDR3 is 16 amino acids. Looked up from germline, CDR1 is LGHNA and CDR2 is YSLEER. By flow cytometry, patients selected for sequencing had shown an expansion of CD8+CD57+ cells. All patients had severe acquired aplastic anemia. The sample was sorted CD4+, CD8+, or CD8+CD57+ T cells (not recorded which) from PBMCs. The J gene is TRBJ2-1, the V gene TRBV4-3, with 7 bases matching TRBD1. The TCR originated in a human donor with aplastic anemia. The CDR3 bases are TGCGCCAGCAGCCAATTTGTCGGGACAGCTGACAATGAGCAGTCCTTC. Translating gives CASSQFVGTADNEQSF.